A selection of T cell receptor beta chains follows, all from one sample in a study of naive and memory T cell subsets. Each CDR3 protein gets one entry after TCRdb re-called the 5' RACE reads with MiXCR. The repertoire holds roughly 30,000 distinct CDR3 sequences, with roughly 17% as singletons. The receptor source for this set is a female donor in good health. Both conserved end residues are part of each CDR3.

J gene	V gene	CDR3 protein
TRBJ1-1	TRBV10-2	CASSDGSLRNTEAFF
TRBJ1-3	TRBV9	CASSPRTGVFSGNTIYF
TRBJ2-3	TRBV11-2	CASSPGLHTDTQYF
TRBJ2-5	TRBV29-1	CSAPSSGLQETQYF
TRBJ1-1	TRBV29-1	CSVEGDGVLNTEAFF
TRBJ2-1	TRBV7-3	CASSDSGGAYNEQFF
TRBJ1-2	TRBV29-1	CSVLERYGYTF
TRBJ1-5	TRBV20-1	CSARPRGYSNQPQHF
TRBJ2-2	TRBV20-1	CSARRFNGFGGELFF
TRBJ2-1	TRBV20-1	CSTPPGSGSAYNEQFF
TRBJ2-2	TRBV24-1	CATSGTGELFF
TRBJ2-3	TRBV12-3/TRBV12-4	CASTPEGSSTDTQYF
TRBJ1-1	TRBV20-1	CSARFTVNTEAFF
TRBJ1-2	TRBV5-1	CASSLRGDYGYTF
TRBJ1-6	TRBV10-3	CAIREMTNSPLHF
TRBJ1-1	TRBV24-1	CATSDRNRVGTEAFF
TRBJ1-2	TRBV29-1	CSGVGDSGYTF
TRBJ2-1	TRBV5-1	CASSLAGRDEQFF
TRBJ2-5	TRBV7-8	CASSPGLAVQETQYF
TRBJ2-6	TRBV4-2	CASTLTGAISGANVLTF
TRBJ2-1	TRBV7-2	CASSYTTGLGGGLNEQFF
TRBJ1-6	TRBV20-1	CSARDMQVGASYNSPLHF
TRBJ2-3	TRBV12-3/TRBV12-4	CAILTGLADTQYF
TRBJ2-3	TRBV20-1	CSASSWASSTDTQYF
TRBJ2-3	TRBV12-3/TRBV12-4	CASRDPGQGFADTQYF
TRBJ2-1	TRBV7-8	CASSSRTGGNEQFF
TRBJ2-3	TRBV7-2	CASSYRQAHTDTQYF
TRBJ1-3	TRBV7-9	CASAHKGENTIYF
TRBJ1-3	TRBV7-9	CASTNEGFNTIYF
TRBJ2-5	TRBV25-1	CASSDRLAGGQETQYF
TRBJ2-7	TRBV7-2	CASSSLAGNYEQYF
TRBJ2-5	TRBV7-2	CASSLRGGAVETQYF
TRBJ2-1	TRBV12-3/TRBV12-4	CASMPGGTYNEQFF
TRBJ1-2	TRBV5-1	CASSFEGNGYTF
TRBJ2-7	TRBV20-1	CSAKRDPDSYEQYF
TRBJ2-1	TRBV12-3/TRBV12-4	CASSFSLAGGDNEQFF
TRBJ1-1	TRBV29-1	CSVDQGARTEAFF
TRBJ1-3	TRBV12-5	CASGLMGPPLYF
TRBJ1-1	TRBV9	CASSPLGYTANTEAFF
TRBJ1-2	TRBV6-5	CASSYTKIQGVGGYTF
TRBJ1-2	TRBV28	CASSEQGIDGYTF
TRBJ2-5	TRBV18	CASSQNGGWTETQYF
TRBJ2-3	TRBV29-1	CSAAGQLSADTQYF
TRBJ2-3	TRBV6-5	CASSYLSGGLARTDTQYF
TRBJ1-2	TRBV10-3	CAITDGSGYTF
TRBJ2-3	TRBV29-1	CSVESGRGGTDTQYF
TRBJ2-7	TRBV10-1	CASSESGAGGTF
TRBJ2-2	TRBV9	CASSVVTGELFF
TRBJ2-3	TRBV7-2	CASSLSQNTDTQYF
TRBJ1-1	TRBV6-4	CASSDSTGGNTEAFF
TRBJ2-7	TRBV5-1	CASSPGLADSYEQYF
TRBJ2-3	TRBV20-1	CSARNPQGARTDTQYF
TRBJ2-1	TRBV7-9	CASRASGASYNEQFF